One T cell receptor beta chain is described in this entry. The data stem from a study of blood T cell dynamics during melanoma immunotherapy. TCRdb keeps only in-frame clones here, not all; method: immunoSEQ multiplex PCR. The data contain around 20,000 clones, 87% of them singletons. The V end lost 6 bases, the J end lost 6 bases, and 11 bases lay between the germline ends. The CDR3 spans 12 residues. CDR1 is SEHNR, CDR2 FQNEAQ, per germline (reference sequence). Noted time point: week 3, after first cycle of checkpoint inhibitor. Blood was drawn before treatment and at week 3 after checkpoint blockade.

Sequenced here: blood, sampled from a patient treated with checkpoint blockade. The V call is TRBV7-9, the J call TRBJ1-1; D gene ambiguous. The TCR sequence derives from a human donor with melanoma. CDR3 region: CASSQGPPEAFF. CDR3 DNA sequence: TGTGCCAGCAGTCAAGGGCCCCCTGAAGCTTTCTTT.